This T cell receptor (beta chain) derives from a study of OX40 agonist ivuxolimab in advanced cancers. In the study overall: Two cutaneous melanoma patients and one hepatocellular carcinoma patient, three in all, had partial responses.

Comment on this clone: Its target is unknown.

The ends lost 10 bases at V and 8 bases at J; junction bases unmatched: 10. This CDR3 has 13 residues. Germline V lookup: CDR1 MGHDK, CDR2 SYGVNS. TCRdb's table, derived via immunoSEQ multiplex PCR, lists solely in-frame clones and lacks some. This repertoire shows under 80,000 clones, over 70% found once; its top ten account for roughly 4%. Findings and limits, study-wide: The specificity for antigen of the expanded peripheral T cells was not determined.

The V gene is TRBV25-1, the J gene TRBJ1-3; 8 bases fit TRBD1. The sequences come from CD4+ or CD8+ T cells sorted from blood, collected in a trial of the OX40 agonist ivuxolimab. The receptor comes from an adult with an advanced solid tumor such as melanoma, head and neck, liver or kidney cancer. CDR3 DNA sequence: TGTGCCACCCGCAGGGGGCATAGGCACACCATATATTTT. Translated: CATRRGHRHTIYF.